This entry describes one T cell receptor beta chain. This sample also contains other DNA sequences that code for the same CDR3. CDR3 size: 14 residues. Germline V gene sequence: CDR1 MDHEN, CDR2 SYDVKM. The V gene lost 3 bases and the J gene lost 4 bases, with 12 bases spanning the gap. Using immunoSEQ multiplex PCR, the repertoire was profiled, and TCRdb retains in-frame clones only, with some absent. The repertoire holds some 180,000 clones, with approximately 83% as singletons. These data are taken from a study of blood T cell repertoires in COVID-19. Looking at the study overall: The origin of the acute and convalescent COVID-19 samples was the United States, Italy and Spain. Sources were T cells, B-cell-depleted T cells, or PBMCs; the material itself was cDNA or gDNA.

Seattle enrolled patients during active infection and tracked them longitudinally. J is TRBJ1-2 and V is TRBV28, with D unclear. The receptor's source is a woman aged 40 to 50 with COVID-19, enrolled during active disease. Specimen: peripheral blood. CDR3 DNA sequence: TGTGCCAGCAGTTTGGCCAGAGGAGGCTATGGCTACACCTTC. Translating it yields CASSLARGGYGYTF.